Listed below are T cell receptor beta chains from one sample, sequenced in a study of blood T cells in healthy people across ages. TCRdb itself ran the 5' RACE reads through MiXCR, one entry per CDR3 protein. The sample contains 750,000 to 950,000 distinct CDR3 sequences, less than 70% of which appear only once. Input material: blood. The receptors were gathered from an older man in good health. Each CDR3 is given with its conserved first and last residue. The order of the fields is D gene, clone size, J gene, V gene, CDR3 DNA, CDR3 protein. A D gene is named only where the DNA matches it firmly. Expanded clones are given a class, and other clones once, few, many or no size at all.

d_gene: TRBD1; abundance: NA; j_gene: TRBJ2-3; v_gene: TRBV6-1; CDR3nt: TGTGCCAGCAGTGGATGGGACCGGGACAGATGCGCGTATTTT; CDR3aa: CASSGWDRDRCAYF
d_gene: TRBD1; abundance: NA; j_gene: TRBJ1-2; v_gene: TRBV28; CDR3nt: TGTGCCAGCAGAGACGGGACAGGCGGCGGCTACACCTTC; CDR3aa: CASRDGTGGGYTF
d_gene: TRBD1; abundance: NA; j_gene: TRBJ2-7; v_gene: TRBV13; CDR3nt: TGTGCCAGCAGCTTAGGGAGGATCAGGGGGTACAATGAGCAGTACTTC; CDR3aa: CASSLGRIRGYNEQYF
d_gene: NA; abundance: NA; j_gene: TRBJ2-7; v_gene: TRBV2; CDR3nt: TGTGCCAGCAGAGGGGCCTTGCTTTACGAGCAGTACTTC; CDR3aa: CASRGALLYEQYF
d_gene: NA; abundance: NA; j_gene: TRBJ2-1; v_gene: TRBV27; CDR3nt: TGTGCCAGCAGTTTAGGGGTGGAGGACAGACCTAATGAGCAGTTCTTC; CDR3aa: CASSLGVEDRPNEQFF
d_gene: NA; abundance: few; j_gene: TRBJ2-5; v_gene: TRBV20-1; CDR3nt: TGCAGTGCTAGACTCCCCCAGGGGGGACAGCTTCAGGAGCAGTACTTC; CDR3aa: CSARLPQGGQLQEQYF
d_gene: NA; abundance: once; j_gene: TRBJ1-5; v_gene: TRBV18; CDR3nt: TGTGCCAGCTCACCACGGGGCAGGGGTGAGGGTCAGCCCCAGCATTTT; CDR3aa: CASSPRGRGEGQPQHF
d_gene: TRBD2; abundance: NA; j_gene: TRBJ2-1; v_gene: TRBV30; CDR3nt: TGTGCCTGGAGAAAGATAGCGGGAGGGTTGGATGAGCAGTTCTTC; CDR3aa: CAWRKIAGGLDEQFF
d_gene: NA; abundance: NA; j_gene: TRBJ1-5; v_gene: TRBV12-3/TRBV12-4; CDR3nt: TGTGCCAGCAGAAGCGGGAGCAATCAGCCCCAGCATTTT; CDR3aa: CASRSGSNQPQHF
d_gene: NA; abundance: few; j_gene: TRBJ2-7; v_gene: TRBV28; CDR3nt: TGTGCCAGCTACCCCGCAGGGCGTTCCTACGAGCAGTACTTC; CDR3aa: CASYPAGRSYEQYF
d_gene: TRBD2; abundance: NA; j_gene: TRBJ2-7; v_gene: TRBV7-3; CDR3nt: TGTGCCAGCAGCCTTAGCGGGAGTCCGTCCTACAATGAGCAGTACTTC; CDR3aa: CASSLSGSPSYNEQYF
d_gene: TRBD2; abundance: NA; j_gene: TRBJ2-1; v_gene: TRBV7-3; CDR3nt: TGTGCCAGCAGCGCAAACCTACGGGAGGGTTCCTACAATGAGCAGTTCTTC; CDR3aa: CASSANLREGSYNEQFF
d_gene: NA; abundance: NA; j_gene: TRBJ2-7; v_gene: TRBV4-1; CDR3nt: TGCGCCAGCAGCCAGGAACCGGGAAGACGGCAATACGAGCAGTACTTC; CDR3aa: CASSQEPGRRQYEQYF
d_gene: TRBD1; abundance: few; j_gene: TRBJ2-7; v_gene: TRBV18; CDR3nt: TGTGCCAGCTCACCAGATACAGGGGCTGTCGAGCAGTACTTC; CDR3aa: CASSPDTGAVEQYF
d_gene: TRBD1; abundance: few; j_gene: TRBJ2-1; v_gene: TRBV6-5; CDR3nt: TGTGCCAGCAGTCCATTGACAGGGGGCTCCTACAATGAGCAGTTCTTC; CDR3aa: CASSPLTGGSYNEQFF
d_gene: NA; abundance: few; j_gene: TRBJ2-7; v_gene: TRBV28; CDR3nt: TGTGCCAGCACCCTGTGGGGAAGAACCTACGAGCAGTACTTC; CDR3aa: CASTLWGRTYEQYF
d_gene: TRBD1; abundance: NA; j_gene: TRBJ1-1; v_gene: TRBV7-9; CDR3nt: TGTGCCAGCAGCTTATCAGGGGGCTTGGCTGAAGCTTTCTTT; CDR3aa: CASSLSGGLAEAFF
d_gene: TRBD1; abundance: NA; j_gene: TRBJ2-7; v_gene: TRBV10-3; CDR3nt: TGTGCCATCGGACCCGGGACAGGGGACGCCGAGCAGTACTTC; CDR3aa: CAIGPGTGDAEQYF
d_gene: NA; abundance: NA; j_gene: TRBJ2-5; v_gene: TRBV11-3; CDR3nt: TGTGCCAGCAGCTTAGATACTAAGAGGGAGACCCAGTACTTC; CDR3aa: CASSLDTKRETQYF
d_gene: NA; abundance: NA; j_gene: TRBJ2-1; v_gene: TRBV4-1; CDR3nt: TGCGCCAGCACCTCCCTCCGTCCTCAGTTCAACAATGAGCAGTTCTTC; CDR3aa: CASTSLRPQFNNEQFF
d_gene: NA; abundance: NA; j_gene: TRBJ2-3; v_gene: TRBV20-1; CDR3nt: TGCAGTGCTAGAGATTACAGCACAGATACGCAGTATTTT; CDR3aa: CSARDYSTDTQYF
d_gene: NA; abundance: NA; j_gene: TRBJ2-7; v_gene: TRBV5-1; CDR3nt: TGCGCCAGCAGCGTGGGTCTGATAGAAGAGCAGTACTTC; CDR3aa: CASSVGLIEEQYF
d_gene: NA; abundance: NA; j_gene: TRBJ2-7; v_gene: TRBV9; CDR3nt: TGTGCCAGCAGCGTTCGTGGGTTCGGACGGGAGCAGTACTTC; CDR3aa: CASSVRGFGREQYF
d_gene: TRBD2; abundance: NA; j_gene: TRBJ2-7; v_gene: TRBV6-5; CDR3nt: TGTGCCAGCAGTTCCCGGCCGCCGGGTAGCGGGAACACCCAGTACTTC; CDR3aa: CASSSRPPGSGNTQYF
d_gene: NA; abundance: NA; j_gene: TRBJ2-2; v_gene: TRBV4-1; CDR3nt: TGCGCCAGCAGTCATACGGCTGCCCAACGGGGGTCCGGGGAGCTGTTTTTT; CDR3aa: CASSHTAAQRGSGELFF
d_gene: TRBD2; abundance: NA; j_gene: TRBJ2-5; v_gene: TRBV6-5; CDR3nt: TGTGCCAGCAGAACCGGGACTAGAGAGACCCAGTACTTC; CDR3aa: CASRTGTRETQYF
d_gene: NA; abundance: once; j_gene: TRBJ2-7; v_gene: TRBV15; CDR3nt: TGTGCCACCAGCAGAGATCGACGCGGGACGAGCAATGAGCAGTACTTC; CDR3aa: CATSRDRRGTSNEQYF
d_gene: NA; abundance: NA; j_gene: TRBJ2-3; v_gene: TRBV18; CDR3nt: TGTGCCAGCTCACTCGACGGCCGGGGATACGCGTATTTT; CDR3aa: CASSLDGRGYAYF
d_gene: NA; abundance: NA; j_gene: TRBJ2-3; v_gene: TRBV29-1; CDR3nt: TGCAGCGTTGAATTACGACGGGGGGATACGCAGTATTTT; CDR3aa: CSVELRRGDTQYF
d_gene: NA; abundance: NA; j_gene: TRBJ1-4; v_gene: TRBV27; CDR3nt: TGTGCCAGCAGTCCCGATCCCGGGGGAGGTGATGAAAAACTGTTTTTT; CDR3aa: CASSPDPGGGDEKLFF
d_gene: NA; abundance: few; j_gene: TRBJ2-7; v_gene: TRBV12-3/TRBV12-4; CDR3nt: TGTGCCAGCAGCCCGGACGGGGGCGAGCAGTACTTC; CDR3aa: CASSPDGGEQYF
d_gene: NA; abundance: few; j_gene: TRBJ2-7; v_gene: TRBV5-6; CDR3nt: TGTGCCAGCAGCTTGGTGGGGGCGCCTCACGAGCAGTACTTC; CDR3aa: CASSLVGAPHEQYF
d_gene: NA; abundance: NA; j_gene: TRBJ2-5; v_gene: TRBV9; CDR3nt: TGTGCCAGCAGCGTAGGTTCAGGCCCTCAAGAGACCCAGTACTTC; CDR3aa: CASSVGSGPQETQYF
d_gene: NA; abundance: few; j_gene: TRBJ2-5; v_gene: TRBV7-9; CDR3nt: TGTGCCAGCAACATCATGACAGACCAAGAGACCCAGTACTTC; CDR3aa: CASNIMTDQETQYF
d_gene: TRBD2; abundance: NA; j_gene: TRBJ2-1; v_gene: TRBV7-6; CDR3nt: TGTGCCAGCAGCCCCTTTGCGGGGGCCTACAATGAGCAGTTCTTC; CDR3aa: CASSPFAGAYNEQFF
d_gene: NA; abundance: NA; j_gene: TRBJ2-7; v_gene: TRBV2; CDR3nt: TGTGCCAGCGGACGGAACATTGGGGCCTCCTACGAGCAGTACTTC; CDR3aa: CASGRNIGASYEQYF
d_gene: TRBD1; abundance: NA; j_gene: TRBJ1-5; v_gene: TRBV12-5; CDR3nt: TGTGCTAGTGGTTTGACAAGACAGGGGAATCAGCCCCAGCATTTT; CDR3aa: CASGLTRQGNQPQHF
d_gene: NA; abundance: NA; j_gene: TRBJ2-5; v_gene: TRBV10-3; CDR3nt: TGTGCCATCAGTGCCAAGGGGCGAGAGACCCAGTACTTC; CDR3aa: CAISAKGRETQYF
d_gene: NA; abundance: NA; j_gene: TRBJ2-5; v_gene: TRBV12-3/TRBV12-4; CDR3nt: TGTGCCAGCAGTCTGGGAAGTAAGACCCAGTACTTC; CDR3aa: CASSLGSKTQYF
d_gene: TRBD2; abundance: NA; j_gene: TRBJ2-1; v_gene: TRBV11-2; CDR3nt: TGTGCCAGCAGCTTAAACGCGGCGGGAGAATTCCAGGATGAGCAGTTCTTC; CDR3aa: CASSLNAAGEFQDEQFF
d_gene: NA; abundance: NA; j_gene: TRBJ1-2; v_gene: TRBV5-1; CDR3nt: TGCGCCAGCAGCAATAGTGTGCAGGCTCTCTATGGCTACACCTTC; CDR3aa: CASSNSVQALYGYTF
d_gene: NA; abundance: NA; j_gene: TRBJ2-7; v_gene: TRBV3-1; CDR3nt: TGTGCCAGCAGCCAAGATTCCGGGAAGACCCAGCACTTC; CDR3aa: CASSQDSGKTQHF
d_gene: TRBD1; abundance: NA; j_gene: TRBJ2-7; v_gene: TRBV12-3/TRBV12-4; CDR3nt: TGTGCCAGCAGTTTAGGACAGGGGGCTCTTTTTCCCTACGAGCAGTACTTC; CDR3aa: CASSLGQGALFPYEQYF
d_gene: TRBD1; abundance: NA; j_gene: TRBJ1-4; v_gene: TRBV24-1; CDR3nt: TGTGCCACCAGTGACCCGAAACTATCGACAGGGGTAGAAGAAAAACTGTTTTTT; CDR3aa: CATSDPKLSTGVEEKLFF
d_gene: NA; abundance: many; j_gene: TRBJ2-1; v_gene: TRBV6-5; CDR3nt: TGTGCCAGCAGTAAATTATCGGGTAATGAGCAGTTCTTC; CDR3aa: CASSKLSGNEQFF
d_gene: NA; abundance: few; j_gene: TRBJ1-2; v_gene: TRBV29-1; CDR3nt: TGCAGCGTTCCTCCGGAATCTGGAAGTGGTGGCTACACCTTC; CDR3aa: CSVPPESGSGGYTF
d_gene: NA; abundance: NA; j_gene: TRBJ2-6; v_gene: TRBV5-1; CDR3nt: TGCGCCAGCAGCCCCGACTTTGGGGCCAACGTCCTGACTTTC; CDR3aa: CASSPDFGANVLTF
d_gene: NA; abundance: few; j_gene: TRBJ1-4; v_gene: TRBV5-1; CDR3nt: TGCGCCAGCAGCTTTTCTACGACAGTGAGAGGATCGAATGAAAAACTGTTTTTT; CDR3aa: CASSFSTTVRGSNEKLFF
d_gene: TRBD1; abundance: NA; j_gene: TRBJ2-3; v_gene: TRBV27; CDR3nt: TGTGCCAGCGCCACGAAGGGGGACAGGGTATCAGATACGCAGTATTTT; CDR3aa: CASATKGDRVSDTQYF
d_gene: NA; abundance: NA; j_gene: TRBJ2-7; v_gene: TRBV10-3; CDR3nt: TGTGCCATCAGTGTGAGTTTAGTATACGAGCAGTACTTC; CDR3aa: CAISVSLVYEQYF
d_gene: TRBD2; abundance: medium-sized; j_gene: TRBJ2-3; v_gene: TRBV9; CDR3nt: TGTGCCAGCAGCCCGGGACTAGCGGGAGGGGGGAGATACGCGTATTTT; CDR3aa: CASSPGLAGGGRYAYF
d_gene: NA; abundance: few; j_gene: TRBJ2-1; v_gene: TRBV29-1; CDR3nt: TGCAGCGTTGTCCGGGTGAATGAGCAGTTCTTC; CDR3aa: CSVVRVNEQFF
d_gene: NA; abundance: NA; j_gene: TRBJ2-7; v_gene: TRBV18; CDR3nt: TGTGCCAGCACTGAGAGTAAATCTACCTCCTACGAGCAGTACTTC; CDR3aa: CASTESKSTSYEQYF